Reported below is one TCR beta chain. Its antigen is unknown. Treatment reported: roughly 18 received Ad26.COV2.S at low or high dose, single or two shots; five or six received placebo; per-sample allocation not given. The samples were gathered on day 63 after the first injection of vaccine or placebo. It was an adult aged 18-55 years in Boston who was the donor. The administered vaccine (an Ad26 vector) expressed Wuhan-strain SARS-CoV-2 spike. From germline, CDR1 is LNHDA and CDR2 SQIVND (reference sequence). The J segment lost 4 bases and the V segment lost 3 bases, leaving 3 bases of the junction unmatched. The CDR3 has 15 residues. This entry comes from a study of Ad26.COV2.S vaccination and SARS-CoV-2 variants. Across the whole study: The study gave Ad26.COV2.S intramuscularly, once or twice 56 days apart.

Repertoires were generated with immunoSEQ multiplex PCR, while TCRdb's copy carries only in-frame clones and drops some. The sample holds more than 350,000 clones, approximately 90% seen once. Study-level results: The analyses of TCR breadth and depth may have understated the size of total T cell responses.

The V gene is TRBV19, the J gene TRBJ1-6; 7 nucleotides agree with TRBD1. This receptor was obtained from a person between 18 and 60 years old who received the Ad26.COV2.S COVID-19 vaccine or a placebo. Source: peripheral blood, taken in a trial of Ad26.COV2.S vaccine versus placebo. The CDR3 loop reads CASSIGTVYNSPLHF. DNA for the CDR3: TGTGCCAGTAGTATTGGGACAGTATATAATTCACCCCTCCACTTT. The whole variable domain, remainder taken from reference TRBV19 and TRBJ1-6, is DGGITQSPKYLFRKEGQNVTLSCEQNLNHDAMYWYRQDPGQGLRLIYYSQIVNDFQKGDIAEGYSVSREKKESFPLTVTSAQKNPTAFYLCASSIGTVYNSPLHFGNGTRLTVT.